This T cell receptor (beta chain) was profiled in a study of T cell responses to AZD1222 COVID-19 vaccine. Study-level findings and limits: Repertoires were obtained only post-peak T cell response. Among AZD1222 vaccinees, only five or six were seropositive at baseline. Spike-specific TCR depth and breadth grew after two AZD1222 doses.

V lost 4 bases and J lost 7, with 16 bases in between. This CDR3 region has 15 residues. Per the germline V gene, CDR1 is ENHRY and CDR2 is SYGVKD. Turning to this clone: Its specificity is unknown.

Profiled with immunoSEQ multiplex PCR; TCRdb holds only in-frame clones, not every one. Altogether roughly 100,000 clones are present, 82% being singletons, with the ten largest covering approximately 5.1%. The rearrangement links TRBV10-3 to TRBJ2-2; D perhaps matches TRBD2 (6 bases). This specimen was peripheral blood, taken on day 0 of AZD1222 vaccination. The receptor was isolated from an adult in good health. This CDR3 reads CAISGTSRSGGELFF. The DNA of the CDR3 is TGTGCCATCAGTGGCACTAGCAGATCTGGCGGGGAGCTGTTTTTT.